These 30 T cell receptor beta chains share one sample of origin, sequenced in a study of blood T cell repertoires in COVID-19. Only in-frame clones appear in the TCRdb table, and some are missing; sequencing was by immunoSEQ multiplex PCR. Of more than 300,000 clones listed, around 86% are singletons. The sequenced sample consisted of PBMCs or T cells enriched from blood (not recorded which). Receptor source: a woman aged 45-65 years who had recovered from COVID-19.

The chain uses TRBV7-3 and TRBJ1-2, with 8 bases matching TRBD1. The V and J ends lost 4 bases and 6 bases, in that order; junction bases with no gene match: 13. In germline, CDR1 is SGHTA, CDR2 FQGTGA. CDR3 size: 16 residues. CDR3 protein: CASSSGTGSGPDGYTF. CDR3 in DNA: TGTGCCAGCAGCTCCGGGACAGGCTCGGGTCCCGATGGCTACACCTTC.

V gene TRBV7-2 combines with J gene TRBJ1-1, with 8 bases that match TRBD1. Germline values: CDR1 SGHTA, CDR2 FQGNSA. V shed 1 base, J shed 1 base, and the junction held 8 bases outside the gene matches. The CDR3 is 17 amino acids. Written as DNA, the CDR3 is TGTGCCAGCAGCTTAGGGGGCAGGGGGCGCACGAACACTGAAGCTTTCTTT. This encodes CASSLGGRGRTNTEAFF.

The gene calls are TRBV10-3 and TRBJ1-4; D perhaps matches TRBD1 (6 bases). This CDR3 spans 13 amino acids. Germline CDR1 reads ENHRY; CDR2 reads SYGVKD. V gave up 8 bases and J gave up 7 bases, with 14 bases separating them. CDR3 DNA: TGTGCCATCCGAGCATCGACAGGTGAAAAACTGTTTTTT. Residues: CAIRASTGEKLFF.

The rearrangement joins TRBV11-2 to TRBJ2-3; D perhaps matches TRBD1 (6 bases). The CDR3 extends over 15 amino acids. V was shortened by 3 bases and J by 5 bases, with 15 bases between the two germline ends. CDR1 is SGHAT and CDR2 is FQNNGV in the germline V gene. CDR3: CASSFSARGIDTQYF. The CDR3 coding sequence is TGTGCCAGCAGCTTTAGTGCCAGGGGTATAGATACGCAGTATTTT.

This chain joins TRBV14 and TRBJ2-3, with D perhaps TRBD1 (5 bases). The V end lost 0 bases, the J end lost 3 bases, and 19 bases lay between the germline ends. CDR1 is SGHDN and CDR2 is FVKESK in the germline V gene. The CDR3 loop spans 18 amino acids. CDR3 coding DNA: TGTGCCAGCAGCCAAGAAGGAAGGCTAGTAAGGGGTACAGATACGCAGTATTTT. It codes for CASSQEGRLVRGTDTQYF.

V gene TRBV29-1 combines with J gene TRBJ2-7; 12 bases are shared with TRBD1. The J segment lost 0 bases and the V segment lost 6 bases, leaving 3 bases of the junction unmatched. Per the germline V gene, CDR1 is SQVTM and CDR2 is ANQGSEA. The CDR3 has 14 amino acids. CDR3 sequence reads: CSVGTGGSSYEQYF. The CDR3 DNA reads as TGCAGCGTCGGGACAGGGGGCAGCTCCTACGAGCAGTACTTC.

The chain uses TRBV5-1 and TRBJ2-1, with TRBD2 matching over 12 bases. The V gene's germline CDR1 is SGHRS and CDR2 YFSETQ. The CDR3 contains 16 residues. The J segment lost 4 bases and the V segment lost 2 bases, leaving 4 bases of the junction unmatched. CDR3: CASSLTGTSGYNEQFF. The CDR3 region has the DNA TGCGCCAGCAGCTTAACCGGGACTAGCGGGTACAATGAGCAGTTCTTC.

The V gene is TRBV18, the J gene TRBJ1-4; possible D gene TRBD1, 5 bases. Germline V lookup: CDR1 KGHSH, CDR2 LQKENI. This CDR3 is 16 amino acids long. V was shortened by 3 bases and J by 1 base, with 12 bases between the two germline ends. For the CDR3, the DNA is TGTGCCAGCTCACCCCGTACCGGGGGAACTAATGAAAAACTGTTTTTT. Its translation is CASSPRTGGTNEKLFF.

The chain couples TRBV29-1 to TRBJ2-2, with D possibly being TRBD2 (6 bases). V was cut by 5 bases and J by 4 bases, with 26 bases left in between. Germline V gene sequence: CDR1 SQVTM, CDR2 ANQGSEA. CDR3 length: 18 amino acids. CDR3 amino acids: CSVHWPDLGWGGTGELFF. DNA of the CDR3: TGCAGCGTTCACTGGCCAGATTTAGGTTGGGGAGGCACCGGGGAGCTGTTTTTT.

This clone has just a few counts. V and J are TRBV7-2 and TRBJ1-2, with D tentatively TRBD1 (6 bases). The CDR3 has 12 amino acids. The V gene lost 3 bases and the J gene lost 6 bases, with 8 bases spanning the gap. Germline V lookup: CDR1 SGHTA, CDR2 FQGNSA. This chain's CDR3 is CASSFNRDGYTF. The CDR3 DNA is TGTGCCAGCAGCTTCAACAGGGATGGCTACACCTTC. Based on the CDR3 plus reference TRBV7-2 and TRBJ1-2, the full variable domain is GAGVSQSPSNKVTEKGKDVELRCDPISGHTALYWYRQSLGQGLEFLIYFQGNSAPDKSGLPSDRFSAERTGGSVSTLTIQRTQQEDSAVYLCASSFNRDGYTFGSGTRLTVV.

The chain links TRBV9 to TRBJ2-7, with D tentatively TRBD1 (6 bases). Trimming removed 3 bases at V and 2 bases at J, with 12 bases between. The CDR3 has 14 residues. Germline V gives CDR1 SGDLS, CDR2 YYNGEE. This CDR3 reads CASSAGQSTYEQYF. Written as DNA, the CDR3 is TGTGCCAGCAGCGCAGGACAGAGCACCTACGAGCAGTACTTC.

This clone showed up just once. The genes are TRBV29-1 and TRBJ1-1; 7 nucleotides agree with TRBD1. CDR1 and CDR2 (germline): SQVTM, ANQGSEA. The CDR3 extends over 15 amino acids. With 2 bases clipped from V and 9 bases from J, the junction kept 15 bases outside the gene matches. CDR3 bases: TGCAGCGTTGAACGCCAAGACAGGGTAGCCCGGAAAGCTTTCTTT. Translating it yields CSVERQDRVARKAFF.

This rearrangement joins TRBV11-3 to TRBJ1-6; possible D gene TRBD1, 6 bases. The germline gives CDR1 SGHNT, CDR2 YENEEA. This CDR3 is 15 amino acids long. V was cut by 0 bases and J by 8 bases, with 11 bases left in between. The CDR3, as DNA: TGTGCCAGCAGCTTAGATCACAGGGTCGATTCACCCCTCCACTTT. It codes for CASSLDHRVDSPLHF. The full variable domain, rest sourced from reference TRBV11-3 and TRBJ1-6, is EAGVVQSPRYKIIEKKQPVAFWCNPISGHNTLYWYLQNLGQGPELLIRYENEEAVDDSQLPKDRFSAERLKGVDSTLKIQPAELGDSAVYLCASSLDHRVDSPLHFGNGTRLTVT.

The CDR3 DNA reads TGTGCCAGCAGCTTACCATCGGGACTAGCGGAGAACACAGATACGCAGTATTTT. Translated, it gives CASSLPSGLAENTDTQYF. This chain joins TRBV7-9 and TRBJ2-3; 11 bases line up with TRBD2. CDR1 and CDR2 (germline): SEHNR, FQNEAQ (reference sequence). With V trimmed by 2 bases and J by 2 bases, 9 bases remained unmatched. The CDR3 has 18 residues.

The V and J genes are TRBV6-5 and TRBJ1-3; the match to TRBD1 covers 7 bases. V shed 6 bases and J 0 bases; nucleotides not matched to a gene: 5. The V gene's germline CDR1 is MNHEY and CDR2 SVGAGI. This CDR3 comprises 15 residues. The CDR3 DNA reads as TGTGCCAGCAGCCAGGGACAGTTCTCTGGAAACACCATATATTTT. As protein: CASSQGQFSGNTIYF.

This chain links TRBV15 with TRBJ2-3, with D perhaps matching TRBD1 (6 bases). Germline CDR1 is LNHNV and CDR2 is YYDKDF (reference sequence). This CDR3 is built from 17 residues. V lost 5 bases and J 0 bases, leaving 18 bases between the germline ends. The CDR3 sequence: CATSSQPGTPSTDTQYF. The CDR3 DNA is TGTGCCACCAGCTCCCAGCCCGGGACACCAAGCACAGATACGCAGTATTTT.

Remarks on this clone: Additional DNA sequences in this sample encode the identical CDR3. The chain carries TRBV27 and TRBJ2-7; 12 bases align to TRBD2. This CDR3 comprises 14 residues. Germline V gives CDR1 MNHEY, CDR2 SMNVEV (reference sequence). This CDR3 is CATIGLAGSGEQYF. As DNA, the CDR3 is TGTGCTACCATCGGACTAGCGGGATCTGGCGAGCAGTACTTC.

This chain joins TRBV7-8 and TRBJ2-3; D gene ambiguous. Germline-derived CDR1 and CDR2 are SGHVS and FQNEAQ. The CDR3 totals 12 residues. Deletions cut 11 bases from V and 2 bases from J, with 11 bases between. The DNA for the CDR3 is TGTGCCTCCGGAGCAAACACAGATACGCAGTATTTT. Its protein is CASGANTDTQYF.

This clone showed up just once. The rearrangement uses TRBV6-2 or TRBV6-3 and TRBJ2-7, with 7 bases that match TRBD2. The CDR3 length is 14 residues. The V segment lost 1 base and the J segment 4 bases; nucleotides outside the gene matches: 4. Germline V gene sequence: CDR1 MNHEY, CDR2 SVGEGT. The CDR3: CASSYWEGAYEQYF. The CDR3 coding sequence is TGTGCCAGCAGTTACTGGGAGGGAGCATACGAGCAGTACTTC.

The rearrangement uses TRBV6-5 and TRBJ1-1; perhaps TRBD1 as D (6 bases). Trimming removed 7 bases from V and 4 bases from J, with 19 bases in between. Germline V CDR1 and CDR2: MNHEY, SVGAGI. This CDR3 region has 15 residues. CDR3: CASTRSRGWGTEAFF. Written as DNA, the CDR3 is TGTGCCAGCACCCGAAGCAGGGGATGGGGCACTGAAGCTTTCTTT.

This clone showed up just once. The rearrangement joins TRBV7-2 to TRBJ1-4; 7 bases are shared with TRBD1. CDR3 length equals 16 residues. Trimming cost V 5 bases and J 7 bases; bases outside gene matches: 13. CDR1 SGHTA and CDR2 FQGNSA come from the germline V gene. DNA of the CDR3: TGTGCCAGCAGCCTCACCCCCGACAGGGATGGTGAAAAACTGTTTTTT. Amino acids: CASSLTPDRDGEKLFF.

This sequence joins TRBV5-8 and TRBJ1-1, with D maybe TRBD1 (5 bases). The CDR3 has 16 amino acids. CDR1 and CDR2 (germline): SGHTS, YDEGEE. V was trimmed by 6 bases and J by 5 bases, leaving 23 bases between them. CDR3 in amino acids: CASTRRGALFTTEAFF. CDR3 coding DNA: TGTGCCAGCACCAGAAGGGGTGCTTTATTTACGACTGAAGCTTTCTTT.

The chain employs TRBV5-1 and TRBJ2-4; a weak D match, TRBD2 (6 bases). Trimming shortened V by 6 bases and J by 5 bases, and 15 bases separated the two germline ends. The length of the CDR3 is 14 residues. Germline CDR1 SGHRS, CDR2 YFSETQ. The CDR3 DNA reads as TGCGCCAGCAATCCCGGGGGAGTCCAAAACATTCAGTACTTC. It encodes CASNPGGVQNIQYF.

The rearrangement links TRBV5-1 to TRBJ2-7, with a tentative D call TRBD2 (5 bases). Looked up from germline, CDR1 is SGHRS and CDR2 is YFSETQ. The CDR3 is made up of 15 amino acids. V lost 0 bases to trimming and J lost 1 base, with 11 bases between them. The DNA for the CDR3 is TGCGCCAGCAGCTTGGGTAGCGAAGGGTCCTACGAGCAGTACTTC. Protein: CASSLGSEGSYEQYF.

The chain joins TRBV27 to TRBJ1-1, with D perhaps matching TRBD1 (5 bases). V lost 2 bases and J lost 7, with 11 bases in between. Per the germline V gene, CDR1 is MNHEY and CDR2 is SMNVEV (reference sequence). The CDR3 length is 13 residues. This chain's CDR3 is CASSLGGGVEAFF. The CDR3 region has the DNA TGTGCCAGCAGTTTAGGGGGAGGGGTTGAAGCTTTCTTT.

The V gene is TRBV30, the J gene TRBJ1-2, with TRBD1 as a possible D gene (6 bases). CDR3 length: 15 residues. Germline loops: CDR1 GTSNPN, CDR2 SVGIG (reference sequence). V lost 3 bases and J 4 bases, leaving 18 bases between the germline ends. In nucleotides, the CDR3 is TGTGCCTGGAGCGGACAGACACGAGGACTCTATGGCTACACCTTC. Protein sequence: CAWSGQTRGLYGYTF.

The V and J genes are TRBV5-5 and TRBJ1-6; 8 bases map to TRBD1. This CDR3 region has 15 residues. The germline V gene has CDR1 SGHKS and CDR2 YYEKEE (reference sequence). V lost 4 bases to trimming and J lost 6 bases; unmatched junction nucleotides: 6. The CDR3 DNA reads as TGTGCCAGCAGCCTACCGGGACAGGTTAATTCACCCCTCCACTTT. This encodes CASSLPGQVNSPLHF.

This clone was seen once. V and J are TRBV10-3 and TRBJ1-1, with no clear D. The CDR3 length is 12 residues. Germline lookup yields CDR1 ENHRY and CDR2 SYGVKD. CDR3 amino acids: CASRGWNTEAFF. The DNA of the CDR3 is TGTGCTTCCCGGGGATGGAACACTGAAGCTTTCTTT.

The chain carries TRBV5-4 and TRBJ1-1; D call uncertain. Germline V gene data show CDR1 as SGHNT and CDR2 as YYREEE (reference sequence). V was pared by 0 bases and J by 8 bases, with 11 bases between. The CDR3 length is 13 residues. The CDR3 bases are TGTGCCAGCAGCTTGGACTTTAATCCCGAAGCTTTCTTT. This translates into CASSLDFNPEAFF.

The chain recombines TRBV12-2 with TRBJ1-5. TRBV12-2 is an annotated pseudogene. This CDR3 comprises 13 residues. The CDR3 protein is CARTFSSNQPQHF. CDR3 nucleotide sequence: TGTGCAAGAACTTTTAGTAGCAATCAGCCCCAGCATTTT.